This TCR beta chain was obtained from a study of cytomegalovirus exposure and HLA in healthy donors. On this clone: A read error may account for a junction end that differs from germline.

Germline CDR1 SGHVS, CDR2 FQNEAQ. The CDR3 covers 14 residues. Primers for the PCR totalled 60 Vbeta and 13 Jbeta. Sequencing used immunoSEQ multiplex PCR; TCRdb keeps in-frame clones, though not all of them. The sample has roughly 120,000 clones, under 90% seen once. This clonotype was obtained from a middle-aged woman in good health and CMV-seronegative. The chain is built from TRBV7-8 and TRBJ2-7, with no clear D. The source material was PBMCs. The CDR3 DNA reads TGTGCCAGTAGCTTAGTTACGAAGGCCGGGGAGCAGTACTTC. Its protein is CASSLVTKAGEQYF.